Listed here are 20 T cell receptor beta chains from one sample, sequenced in a study of OX40 agonist ivuxolimab in advanced cancers. Clones were sequenced by immunoSEQ multiplex PCR, and TCRdb holds only the in-frame ones, with some missing. The table records 80,000 to 95,000 clones, just over 90% of them present only once. Sample: CD4+ or CD8+ T cells sorted from blood, taken in a trial of the OX40 agonist ivuxolimab. Receptor source: an adult with an advanced solid tumor such as melanoma, head and neck, liver or kidney cancer.

The rearrangement uses TRBV25-1 and TRBJ1-4, with D possibly being TRBD1 (5 bases). Germline V CDR1 and CDR2: MGHDK, SYGVNS. CDR3 length: 13 amino acids. The V end lost 10 bases, the J end lost 7 bases, and 16 bases lay between the germline ends. CDR3 residues: CATSSGAIEKLFF. The CDR3 DNA reads TGTGCCACCTCTTCCGGGGCGATTGAAAAACTGTTTTTT. The variable domain in full, completed from reference TRBV25-1 and TRBJ1-4, reads EADIYQTPRYLVIGTGKKITLECSQTMGHDKMYWYQQDPGMELHLIHYSYGVNSTEKGDLSSESTVSRIRTEHFPLTLESARPSHTSQYLCATSSGAIEKLFFGSGTQLSVL.

A single count supports this clone. V gene TRBV6-6 combines with J gene TRBJ2-1; no definite D call. CDR3 length: 14 amino acids. The V end was cut by 7 bases, the J end by 2 bases, with 12 bases between. Germline V CDR1 and CDR2: MNHNY, SVGAGI (reference sequence). CDR3: CASNEASTYNEQFF. In DNA, the CDR3 is TGTGCCAGCAACGAGGCTTCCACCTACAATGAGCAGTTCTTC.

V usage is TRBV6-1 and J usage is TRBJ2-4; D is possibly TRBD1 (6 bases). Germline CDR1 MNHNS, CDR2 SASEGT. The CDR3 spans 14 residues. V gave up 3 bases and J gave up 6 bases, with 12 bases separating them. CDR3 loop: CASSEWTAGNIQYF. In DNA, the CDR3 is TGTGCCAGCAGTGAGTGGACAGCCGGAAACATTCAGTACTTC.

The V and J genes are TRBV5-1 and TRBJ2-5, with a weak D call TRBD2 (7 bases). Per germline, CDR1 SGHRS and CDR2 YFSETQ. V was clipped by 6 bases and J by 5 bases, with 17 bases between them. CDR3 size: 14 residues. The chain's CDR3 is CASTMSGGRETQYF. The CDR3 DNA reads TGCGCCAGCACTATGTCGGGGGGCAGGGAGACCCAGTACTTC.

The chain is built from TRBV6-1 and TRBJ1-1; no definite D call. The CDR3 contains 15 residues. Germline V gene sequence: CDR1 MNHNS, CDR2 SASEGT. V was cut by 1 base and J by 2 bases, with 11 bases left in between. The CDR3 here is CASSEDKNANTEAFF. The CDR3 nucleotides read TGTGCCAGCAGTGAAGATAAGAATGCAAACACTGAAGCTTTCTTT.

This chain connects TRBV7-9 to TRBJ1-6, with a tentative D call TRBD1 (5 bases). The CDR3 extends over 13 amino acids. Trimming took 4 bases from V and 9 from J, leaving 10 bases between them. The germline V gene has CDR1 SEHNR and CDR2 FQNEAQ (reference sequence). The CDR3 loop reads CASSYQGRSPLHF. The DNA of the CDR3 is TGTGCCAGCAGCTATCAGGGACGTTCACCCCTCCACTTT.

This chain uses TRBV2 with TRBJ2-3; TRBD1 or TRBD2 may be the D gene (7 bases each). The germline V gene encodes CDR1 SNHLY and CDR2 FYNNEI. The V end was cut by 8 bases, the J end by 2 bases, with 17 bases between. This CDR3 has 15 amino acids. The CDR3 region has the DNA TGTGCCAGCGGGAGGGACAGACCATTCACAGATACGCAGTATTTT. This sequence encodes CASGRDRPFTDTQYF.

This clone has just one count. The V call is TRBV10-1, the J call TRBJ2-3, with 10 bases that match TRBD2. The CDR3 has 15 residues. The germline gives CDR1 WNHNN, CDR2 SYGVQD (reference sequence). V lost 5 bases to trimming and J lost 0 bases; unmatched junction nucleotides: 2. The CDR3 nucleotides read TGCGCCAGCAGTTCTAGCGGGGGTAGCACAGATACGCAGTATTTT. Encoded protein: CASSSSGGSTDTQYF.

A single count supports this clone. This sequence joins TRBV7-9 and TRBJ2-2; TRBD1 might be the D (5 bases). Between the trimmed V and J ends, which lost 5 bases and 1 base, there was a span of 11 bases. The CDR3 spans 15 residues. Germline V gene sequence: CDR1 SEHNR, CDR2 FQNEAQ (reference sequence). CDR3 DNA sequence: TGTGCCAGCAGCGTGGGGCCTCTGAACACCGGGGAGCTGTTTTTT. It yields the protein CASSVGPLNTGELFF.

The chain is built from TRBV7-8 and TRBJ2-2; no clear D. Germline V gives CDR1 SGHVS, CDR2 FQNEAQ. Deletions cut 7 bases from V and 5 bases from J, with 14 bases between. The CDR3 is made up of 14 amino acids. The CDR3 is CASTMESQTGELFF. The CDR3, as DNA: TGTGCCAGCACTATGGAGTCACAGACCGGGGAGCTGTTTTTT.

This clone was seen a handful of times. The V gene is TRBV10-1, the J gene TRBJ2-7, with D maybe TRBD1 (6 bases). Germline V gene data show CDR1 as WNHNN and CDR2 as SYGVQD (reference sequence). This CDR3 region has 17 residues. Trimming left V 4 bases short and J 0 bases short, with 19 bases between. CDR3 residues: CASSVRTGQSSSYEQYF. As DNA, the CDR3 is TGCGCCAGCAGTGTTCGTACAGGACAGTCGAGCTCCTACGAGCAGTACTTC.

On this clone itself: This specimen includes other DNA sequences encoding the same CDR3. The genes are TRBV7-2 and TRBJ1-5; D gene ambiguous. The CDR3 consists of 12 residues. Trimming removed 5 bases from V and 3 bases from J, with 5 bases in between. Germline assignment: CDR1 SGHTA and CDR2 FQGNSA. CDR3 protein: CASSAYNQPQHF. DNA for the CDR3: TGTGCCAGCAGCGCTTACAATCAGCCCCAGCATTTT.

In DNA form, the CDR3 reads TGTGCCAGCAGCTATACGGGGAATCAGCCCCAGCATTTT. It translates to CASSYTGNQPQHF. This chain links TRBV27 with TRBJ1-5; no clear D gene. The CDR3 sequence is 13 residues long. Trimming removed 6 bases at V and 4 bases at J, with 10 bases between. CDR1 is MNHEY, CDR2 SMNVEV, per germline (reference sequence).

The chain has TRBV6-1 and TRBJ2-7, with 7 bases lining up with TRBD1. In germline, CDR1 is MNHNS, CDR2 SASEGT. V shed 5 bases and J 13 bases; nucleotides not matched to a gene: 11. This CDR3 is built from 12 residues. CDR3: CASSSPGQHYYF. The CDR3 DNA follows: TGTGCCAGCAGTTCTCCGGGACAGCATTACTACTTC.

The chain has TRBV5-4 and TRBJ2-5, with TRBD2 matching over 10 bases. The ends lost 4 bases at V and 5 bases at J; junction bases unmatched: 5. The CDR3 has 14 amino acids. CDR1 SGHNT and CDR2 YYREEE come from the germline V gene (reference sequence). The chain's CDR3 is CASSRSLAGETQYF. In DNA form, the CDR3 reads TGTGCCAGCAGCCGTTCACTAGCGGGGGAGACCCAGTACTTC. Full variable domain (remainder filled in from reference TRBV5-4 and TRBJ2-5): ETGVTQSPTHLIKTRGQQVTLRCSSQSGHNTVSWYQQALGQGPQFIFQYYREEENGRGNFPPRFSGLQFPNYSSELNVNALELDDSALYLCASSRSLAGETQYFGPGTRLLVL.

The rearrangement uses TRBV15 and TRBJ1-4; no clear D. Germline CDR1 is LNHNV and CDR2 is YYDKDF (reference sequence). The CDR3 sequence is 15 residues long. Trimming shortened V by 1 base and J by 3 bases, and 9 bases separated the two germline ends. The CDR3 reads CATSRGGMANEKLFF. The CDR3 DNA sequence: TGTGCCACCAGCAGAGGGGGTATGGCTAATGAAAAACTGTTTTTT. The complete variable domain, with remaining parts taken from reference TRBV15 and TRBJ1-4, reads DAMVIQNPRYQVTQFGKPVTLSCSQTLNHNVMYWYQQKSSQAPKLLFHYYDKDFNNEADTPDNFQSRRPNTSFCFLDIRSPGLGDTAMYLCATSRGGMANEKLFFGSGTQLSVL.

This clone occurred once. The chain combines TRBV5-4 with TRBJ2-7, with 7 bases fitting TRBD1. The trim removed 4 bases at V and 0 bases at J, leaving 7 bases unmatched. The length of the CDR3 is 15 residues. Germline-derived CDR1 and CDR2 are SGHNT and YYREEE (reference sequence). The CDR3 nucleotides are TGTGCCAGCAGCCCGGGACAGCTGAGCTCCTACGAGCAGTACTTC. Translation: CASSPGQLSSYEQYF.

The V gene is TRBV5-4, the J gene TRBJ2-3, with a possible D match to TRBD1 (6 bases). V was trimmed by 7 bases and J by 6 bases, leaving 12 bases between them. Per the germline V gene, CDR1 is SGHNT and CDR2 is YYREEE (reference sequence). The CDR3 length is 12 residues. CDR3 in DNA: TGTGCCAGCGGGAGAGGGGGTGATACGCAGTATTTT. Translated: CASGRGGDTQYF. The variable domain in full, completed from reference TRBV5-4 and TRBJ2-3, reads ETGVTQSPTHLIKTRGQQVTLRCSSQSGHNTVSWYQQALGQGPQFIFQYYREEENGRGNFPPRFSGLQFPNYSSELNVNALELDDSALYLCASGRGGDTQYFGPGTRLTVL.

The CDR3 here is CASSVVGEKLFF. Here the CDR3 DNA reads TGTGCCAGCAGCGTAGTTGGTGAAAAACTGTTTTTT. J is TRBJ1-4 and V is TRBV9; D remains ambiguous. Germline values: CDR1 SGDLS, CDR2 YYNGEE. Trimming took 0 bases from V and 7 from J, leaving 4 bases between them. The CDR3 runs to 12 residues.

V and J are TRBV14 and TRBJ2-7, with D tentatively TRBD1 or TRBD2 (5 bases each). The V end was cut by 2 bases, the J end by 7 bases, with 12 bases between. The CDR3 runs 13 residues. CDR1 is SGHDN and CDR2 is FVKESK in the germline V gene. The CDR3 region has the DNA TGTGCCAGCAGCCAATTCCCCGGGGCTGAGCAGTACTTC. As protein: CASSQFPGAEQYF.